A selection of T cell receptor beta chains follows, all from one sample in a study of blood T cell repertoires in COVID-19. Assay used: immunoSEQ multiplex PCR; TCRdb lists only in-frame clones, some missing. The sample records around 77,000 clones, approximately 89% being singletons. The sequenced sample was peripheral blood. Receptor source: a woman aged 55-69 years with active COVID-19. CDR3s include the opening cysteine and the closing phenylalanine or tryptophan. The order of the fields is clone size, J gene, V gene, D gene, CDR3 protein, CDR3 DNA. A D gene is named only where the DNA matches it firmly. Expanded clones get a size class; other rows say once, few or many, or leave the size out.

clone_size: once; j_call: TRBJ2-2; v_call: TRBV7-2; d_call: TRBD2; cdr3_aa: CASSPSGRVNTGELFF; cdr3_nt: TGTGCCAGCAGCCCTAGCGGGAGAGTCAACACCGGGGAGCTGTTTTTT
clone_size: NA; j_call: TRBJ2-7; v_call: TRBV7-2; d_call: NA; cdr3_aa: CASSSSSFSYEQYF; cdr3_nt: TGTGCCAGCAGCTCTTCTAGCTTTTCCTACGAGCAGTACTTC
clone_size: few; j_call: TRBJ1-2; v_call: TRBV6-1; d_call: TRBD1; cdr3_aa: CASSETGAGGLGYTF; cdr3_nt: TGTGCCAGCAGTGAAACCGGGGCAGGGGGCCTTGGCTACACCTTC
clone_size: NA; j_call: TRBJ1-4; v_call: TRBV7-9; d_call: NA; cdr3_aa: CASGLLRGSNEKLFF; cdr3_nt: TGTGCCAGCGGACTCCTCCGGGGTTCTAATGAAAAACTGTTTTTT
clone_size: NA; j_call: TRBJ2-7; v_call: TRBV4-2; d_call: NA; cdr3_aa: CASSQTTVSYEQYF; cdr3_nt: TGTGCCAGCAGCCAGACAACAGTTTCCTACGAGCAGTACTTC
clone_size: NA; j_call: TRBJ2-1; v_call: TRBV6-5; d_call: NA; cdr3_aa: CASSFSGYSYNEQFF; cdr3_nt: TGTGCCAGCAGTTTTTCGGGTTACTCCTACAATGAGCAGTTCTTC
clone_size: NA; j_call: TRBJ1-3; v_call: TRBV19; d_call: TRBD1; cdr3_aa: CASRDRGSGNTIYF; cdr3_nt: TGTGCCAGTAGAGACAGGGGGTCTGGAAACACCATATATTTT
clone_size: NA; j_call: TRBJ2-7; v_call: TRBV27; d_call: NA; cdr3_aa: CASTPRVGSNYEQYF; cdr3_nt: TGTGCCAGCACTCCCCGTGTCGGGAGTAACTACGAGCAGTACTTC
clone_size: once; j_call: TRBJ1-4; v_call: TRBV6-6; d_call: NA; cdr3_aa: CASGERAKNEKLFF; cdr3_nt: TGTGCCAGCGGAGAGAGGGCGAAAAATGAAAAACTGTTTTTT
clone_size: once; j_call: TRBJ1-4; v_call: TRBV5-1; d_call: NA; cdr3_aa: CASSLGYANEKLFF; cdr3_nt: TGCGCCAGCAGCTTGGGCTATGCTAATGAAAAACTGTTTTTT
clone_size: once; j_call: TRBJ2-1; v_call: TRBV7-9; d_call: NA; cdr3_aa: CASSLGGRYEQFF; cdr3_nt: TGTGCCAGCAGCTTAGGAGGAAGGTATGAGCAGTTCTTC
clone_size: NA; j_call: TRBJ1-6; v_call: TRBV5-4; d_call: NA; cdr3_aa: CASSLNGRLEGLTLHF; cdr3_nt: TGTGCCAGCAGCTTGAACGGCCGTCTCGAGGGACTCACCCTCCACTTT
clone_size: NA; j_call: TRBJ2-7; v_call: TRBV11-3; d_call: TRBD1; cdr3_aa: CASSLRTGTTYEQYF; cdr3_nt: TGTGCCAGCAGCTTGAGGACAGGCACTACCTACGAGCAGTACTTC
clone_size: NA; j_call: TRBJ2-7; v_call: TRBV5-6; d_call: NA; cdr3_aa: CASSSLYEQYF; cdr3_nt: TGTGCCAGCAGCTCTTTGTACGAGCAGTACTTC
clone_size: NA; j_call: TRBJ2-7; v_call: TRBV5-5; d_call: TRBD1; cdr3_aa: CASSFPPGTGTYEQYF; cdr3_nt: TGTGCCAGCAGCTTCCCCCCCGGGACAGGGACCTACGAGCAGTACTTC
clone_size: NA; j_call: TRBJ2-6; v_call: TRBV5-1; d_call: TRBD2; cdr3_aa: CASSLARGVGVLTF; cdr3_nt: TGCGCCAGCAGCTTGGCCCGGGGGGTCGGCGTCCTGACTTTC
clone_size: NA; j_call: TRBJ2-7; v_call: TRBV28; d_call: NA; cdr3_aa: CASSPPGSYEQYF; cdr3_nt: TGTGCCAGCAGTCCCCCGGGATCCTACGAGCAGTACTTC
clone_size: NA; j_call: TRBJ1-1; v_call: TRBV30; d_call: TRBD1; cdr3_aa: CAWTPGTGGLNTEAFF; cdr3_nt: TGTGCCTGGACCCCCGGGACAGGGGGCCTGAACACTGAAGCTTTCTTT
clone_size: NA; j_call: TRBJ1-2; v_call: TRBV12-3/TRBV12-4; d_call: NA; cdr3_aa: CASSPLGAFGYTF; cdr3_nt: TGTGCCAGCAGTCCTCTGGGAGCGTTTGGCTACACCTTC
clone_size: NA; j_call: TRBJ2-1; v_call: TRBV11-2; d_call: NA; cdr3_aa: CASSLLKVEDGSYNEQFF; cdr3_nt: TGTGCCAGCAGCTTGCTAAAAGTAGAGGATGGATCCTACAATGAGCAGTTCTTC
clone_size: NA; j_call: TRBJ2-3; v_call: TRBV14; d_call: NA; cdr3_aa: CASSSDATQVPDTQYF; cdr3_nt: TGTGCCAGCAGCTCAGACGCGACCCAGGTCCCAGATACGCAGTATTTT
clone_size: once; j_call: TRBJ2-3; v_call: TRBV6-5; d_call: TRBD2; cdr3_aa: CASSRGEGWADTQYF; cdr3_nt: TGTGCCAGCAGTCGGGGGGAGGGATGGGCAGATACGCAGTATTTT
clone_size: NA; j_call: TRBJ2-1; v_call: TRBV6-1; d_call: TRBD2; cdr3_aa: CASSELGLAGAGNEQFF; cdr3_nt: TGTGCCAGCAGTGAGTTGGGACTAGCGGGAGCAGGGAATGAGCAGTTCTTC
clone_size: once; j_call: TRBJ1-5; v_call: TRBV7-2; d_call: NA; cdr3_aa: CASSFGSNSNQPQHF; cdr3_nt: TGTGCCAGCAGCTTCGGGAGCAATAGCAATCAGCCCCAGCATTTT
clone_size: NA; j_call: TRBJ1-1; v_call: TRBV29-1; d_call: NA; cdr3_aa: CSVDGQPGSTTEAFF; cdr3_nt: TGCAGCGTTGATGGACAGCCGGGTTCGACCACTGAAGCTTTCTTT
clone_size: NA; j_call: TRBJ2-7; v_call: TRBV20-1; d_call: NA; cdr3_aa: CSASVQGRDEQYF; cdr3_nt: TGCAGTGCTAGTGTACAGGGTCGGGACGAGCAGTACTTC
clone_size: NA; j_call: TRBJ2-7; v_call: TRBV15; d_call: NA; cdr3_aa: CATSRAIATTYEQYF; cdr3_nt: TGTGCCACCAGCAGAGCCATTGCGACTACCTACGAGCAGTACTTC
clone_size: NA; j_call: TRBJ1-1; v_call: TRBV28; d_call: NA; cdr3_aa: CASSLGGSLHGAFF; cdr3_nt: TGTGCCAGCAGTTTAGGCGGAAGTTTACATGGGGCTTTCTTT
clone_size: NA; j_call: TRBJ2-1; v_call: TRBV9; d_call: TRBD1; cdr3_aa: CASSARLAGGEQFF; cdr3_nt: TGTGCCAGCAGCGCCCGTCTAGCAGGGGGTGAGCAGTTCTTC
clone_size: NA; j_call: TRBJ2-5; v_call: TRBV29-1; d_call: TRBD1; cdr3_aa: CSSTGGGQETQYF; cdr3_nt: TGCAGCTCGACAGGGGGGGGCCAAGAGACCCAGTACTTC
clone_size: few; j_call: TRBJ1-6; v_call: TRBV2; d_call: NA; cdr3_aa: CASSGYNSPLHF; cdr3_nt: TGTGCCAGCAGCGGCTATAATTCACCCCTCCACTTT
clone_size: NA; j_call: TRBJ2-5; v_call: TRBV5-5; d_call: NA; cdr3_aa: CASSAGRQETQYF; cdr3_nt: TGTGCCAGCAGCGCTGGCAGACAAGAGACCCAGTACTTC
clone_size: NA; j_call: TRBJ2-7; v_call: TRBV10-2; d_call: TRBD1; cdr3_aa: CASSGQGYEQYF; cdr3_nt: TGCGCCAGCAGTGGACAGGGTTACGAGCAGTACTTC
clone_size: NA; j_call: TRBJ1-2; v_call: TRBV30; d_call: NA; cdr3_aa: CAWRQTVNYGYTF; cdr3_nt: TGTGCCTGGAGGCAGACAGTTAACTATGGCTACACCTTC
clone_size: NA; j_call: TRBJ2-3; v_call: TRBV27; d_call: TRBD2; cdr3_aa: CASSSTGRGTDTQYF; cdr3_nt: TGTGCCAGCAGTTCGACGGGGAGGGGCACAGATACGCAGTATTTT
clone_size: NA; j_call: TRBJ2-1; v_call: TRBV9; d_call: TRBD2; cdr3_aa: CASSSLAGVGYNEQFF; cdr3_nt: TGTGCCAGCAGCTCACTAGCGGGAGTGGGCTACAATGAGCAGTTCTTC
clone_size: NA; j_call: TRBJ1-1; v_call: TRBV5-1; d_call: NA; cdr3_aa: CASSLIGNTEAFF; cdr3_nt: TGCGCCAGCAGCTTGATTGGCAACACTGAAGCTTTCTTT
clone_size: NA; j_call: TRBJ1-6; v_call: TRBV28; d_call: TRBD1; cdr3_aa: CASRFGTGGSPLHF; cdr3_nt: TGTGCCAGCAGATTTGGGACAGGGGGATCACCCCTCCACTTT
clone_size: NA; j_call: TRBJ1-6; v_call: TRBV19; d_call: NA; cdr3_aa: CASTSRAGPLHF; cdr3_nt: TGTGCCAGTACGAGCAGGGCGGGGCCCCTCCACTTT
clone_size: few; j_call: TRBJ1-5; v_call: TRBV16; d_call: TRBD1; cdr3_aa: CASSPTGRHQPQHF; cdr3_nt: TGTGCCAGCAGTCCGACAGGGCGCCATCAGCCCCAGCATTTT
clone_size: NA; j_call: TRBJ2-6; v_call: TRBV6-5; d_call: NA; cdr3_aa: CASSRQSSGANVLTF; cdr3_nt: TGTGCCAGCAGTCGACAGAGCTCTGGGGCCAACGTCCTGACTTTC
clone_size: NA; j_call: TRBJ2-1; v_call: TRBV6-5; d_call: NA; cdr3_aa: CASTRRPDYNEQFF; cdr3_nt: TGTGCCAGCACTCGGAGGCCCGATTACAATGAGCAGTTCTTC
clone_size: NA; j_call: TRBJ1-4; v_call: TRBV6-5; d_call: NA; cdr3_aa: CASRQGPTTNEKLFF; cdr3_nt: TGTGCCAGCAGGCAGGGGCCGACAACTAATGAAAAACTGTTTTTT
clone_size: NA; j_call: TRBJ1-1; v_call: TRBV6-5; d_call: TRBD1; cdr3_aa: CATLRGQESFEAFF; cdr3_nt: TGTGCCACCCTGCGGGGACAGGAAAGCTTTGAAGCTTTCTTT
clone_size: NA; j_call: TRBJ1-1; v_call: TRBV9; d_call: NA; cdr3_aa: CASSGGGPTEAFF; cdr3_nt: TGTGCCAGCAGTGGGGGGGGGCCCACTGAAGCTTTCTTT
clone_size: NA; j_call: TRBJ2-7; v_call: TRBV7-2; d_call: TRBD2; cdr3_aa: CASSPRTSGRAGEQYF; cdr3_nt: TGTGCCAGCAGCCCAAGGACTAGCGGGAGGGCGGGCGAGCAGTACTTC
clone_size: NA; j_call: TRBJ1-6; v_call: TRBV15; d_call: NA; cdr3_aa: CATSRGSSNSPLHF; cdr3_nt: TGTGCCACCAGCAGAGGGAGTTCTAATTCACCCCTCCACTTT
clone_size: NA; j_call: TRBJ1-2; v_call: TRBV28; d_call: NA; cdr3_aa: CASSPRPDLIGYTF; cdr3_nt: TGTGCCAGCAGTCCACGACCGGACTTGATAGGCTACACCTTC
clone_size: once; j_call: TRBJ2-2; v_call: TRBV11-2; d_call: TRBD2; cdr3_aa: CASSLVGRASGELFF; cdr3_nt: TGTGCCAGCAGCTTAGTCGGGAGGGCCTCCGGGGAGCTGTTTTTT
clone_size: NA; j_call: TRBJ2-7; v_call: TRBV6-5; d_call: TRBD1; cdr3_aa: CASSWGQKYEQYF; cdr3_nt: TGTGCCAGCAGTTGGGGACAGAAATACGAGCAGTACTTC
clone_size: NA; j_call: TRBJ1-2; v_call: TRBV19; d_call: NA; cdr3_aa: CASRILQGLNYGYTF; cdr3_nt: TGTGCCAGTAGAATCCTTCAGGGCTTGAACTATGGCTACACCTTC
clone_size: NA; j_call: TRBJ1-1; v_call: TRBV30; d_call: NA; cdr3_aa: CAWSGLPGGTEAFF; cdr3_nt: TGTGCCTGGAGTGGCTTACCGGGGGGCACTGAAGCTTTCTTT
clone_size: NA; j_call: TRBJ2-5; v_call: TRBV3-1/TRBV3-2; d_call: NA; cdr3_aa: CASSGRIRETQYF; cdr3_nt: TGTGCCAGCAGTGGGAGGATCCGGGAGACCCAGTACTTC
clone_size: NA; j_call: TRBJ2-1; v_call: TRBV11-2; d_call: TRBD2; cdr3_aa: CASSLTGLVTSGYNEQFF; cdr3_nt: TGTGCCAGCAGCTTAACCGGACTGGTGACTAGCGGTTACAATGAGCAGTTCTTC
clone_size: once; j_call: TRBJ2-2; v_call: TRBV5-1; d_call: TRBD1; cdr3_aa: CASSPRGQGANTGELFF; cdr3_nt: TGCGCCAGCAGCCCCCGGGGACAGGGGGCCAACACCGGGGAGCTGTTTTTT
clone_size: NA; j_call: TRBJ1-2; v_call: TRBV28; d_call: NA; cdr3_aa: CASSSPGGTGRGYTF; cdr3_nt: TGTGCCAGCAGTTCCCCCGGCGGAACCGGAAGGGGCTACACCTTC